The rows below give T cell receptor beta chains drawn from one sample of a study of blood T cell repertoires in COVID-19. This table comes from immunoSEQ multiplex PCR, and its TCRdb copy is limited to in-frame clones, with some not included. Of about 97,000 clones in the sample, around 73% were seen once. Sequencing used peripheral blood. The receptors shown here come from a man aged 60 to 75 with active or convalescent COVID-19. CDR3s include the opening cysteine and the closing phenylalanine or tryptophan. D genes are given only for firm matches. Not all rows give a size; the values are once, few, many and, for expanded clones, a class.

clone_size j_call d_call v_call cdr3_aa cdr3_nt
- TRBJ2-7 TRBD2 TRBV10-3 CATLGRDSYEQYF TGTGCCACCCTAGGGAGGGATTCCTACGAGCAGTACTTC
- TRBJ2-1 TRBD2 TRBV5-1 CASSLTPGLASLEQFF TGCGCCAGCAGCTTGACCCCGGGACTAGCCTCACTTGAGCAGTTCTTC
few TRBJ2-3 TRBD2 TRBV4-1 CASSQDGRTSGQDTQYF TGCGCCAGCAGCCAAGATGGAAGAACTAGCGGGCAAGATACGCAGTATTTT
- TRBJ2-7 - TRBV28 CASSLSGPYEQYF TGTGCCAGCAGTCTGAGCGGGCCCTACGAGCAGTACTTC
- TRBJ1-2 - TRBV5-4 CASSLPGPWGYTF TGTGCCAGCAGCTTGCCAGGCCCGTGGGGCTACACCTTC
- TRBJ1-4 - TRBV9 CASSVGGTTNEKLFF TGTGCCAGCAGCGTAGGAGGGACAACTAATGAAAAACTGTTTTTT
- TRBJ2-5 - TRBV29-1 CSVGGIYLPPKVQETQYF TGCAGCGTGGGGGGAATATACCTACCACCGAAGGTACAAGAGACCCAGTACTTC
- TRBJ1-6 - TRBV19 CASSIEVPTQQANSPLHF TGTGCCAGTAGTATAGAGGTGCCGACACAACAAGCCAATTCACCCCTCCACTTT
few TRBJ2-1 - TRBV18 CASSGAAVYNEQFF TGTGCCAGCTCAGGGGCGGCAGTCTACAATGAGCAGTTCTTC
once TRBJ1-2 - TRBV6-5 CASSRQDSDYGYTF TGTGCCAGCAGTCGACAGGACAGTGACTATGGCTACACCTTC
once TRBJ1-5 - TRBV27 CASSSGWGGQPQHF TGTGCCAGCAGTTCCGGGTGGGGGGGTCAGCCCCAGCATTTT
- TRBJ2-1 TRBD2 TRBV4-1 CASSHPTSGRYEQFF TGCGCCAGCAGCCACCCGACTAGCGGGAGATATGAGCAGTTCTTC
few TRBJ2-1 - TRBV28 CASSLLETHNEQFF TGTGCCAGCAGTCTGCTGGAGACCCACAATGAGCAGTTCTTC
- TRBJ2-2 - TRBV6-5 CASLRSNTGELFF TGTGCCAGCTTGCGGTCGAACACCGGGGAGCTGTTTTTT
few TRBJ2-3 - TRBV12-1 CASSPTTSGHPDTQYF TGTGCCAGCAGCCCAACGACTAGCGGGCATCCAGATACGCAGTATTTT
few TRBJ2-4 - TRBV10-1 CASSESRAGSGIQYF TGCGCCAGCAGTGAGTCCAGAGCCGGGTCGGGCATTCAGTACTTC
few TRBJ2-7 TRBD2 TRBV5-1 CASIHRGLAGVGSYEQYF TGCGCCAGCATCCACCGGGGTCTAGCGGGAGTCGGGTCCTACGAGCAGTACTTC
- TRBJ1-1 - TRBV28 CASSTPGGANTEAFF TGTGCCAGTTCTACGCCGGGGGGAGCGAACACTGAAGCTTTCTTT
- TRBJ2-7 - TRBV28 CATTGGRLASSYEQYF TGTGCCACCACCGGGGGGCGACTCGCCTCCTCCTACGAGCAGTACTTC
- TRBJ2-1 TRBD2 TRBV7-7 CASSLSLADYNEQFF TGTGCCAGCAGCTTGTCACTAGCGGACTACAATGAGCAGTTCTTC
- TRBJ2-1 - TRBV11-2 CASSFRASGTVYNEQFF TGTGCCAGCAGCTTCCGTGCCTCCGGGACTGTCTACAATGAGCAGTTCTTC
- TRBJ1-6 TRBD1 TRBV5-1 CASSNPGQGMANSPLHF TGCGCCAGCAGCAACCCGGGACAGGGTATGGCTAATTCACCCCTCCACTTT
- TRBJ1-2 - TRBV27 CASSPAGTHLYGYTF TGTGCCAGCAGTCCCGCCGGGACACATCTTTATGGCTACACCTTC
- TRBJ1-2 - TRBV5-1 CASSLEGQPNYGYTF TGCGCCAGCAGCTTGGAAGGACAGCCTAACTATGGCTACACCTTC
- TRBJ2-5 TRBD2 TRBV3-1/TRBV3-2 CASSPGTSLESQYF TGTGCCAGCAGCCCCGGGACTAGCCTTGAGTCCCAGTACTTC
- TRBJ2-1 - TRBV7-9 CASSSRDEQFF TGTGCCAGCAGCTCCAGGGATGAGCAGTTCTTC
- TRBJ2-2 TRBD1 TRBV19 CASKGQTANTGELFF TGTGCCAGTAAGGGACAGACGGCGAACACCGGGGAGCTGTTTTTT
- TRBJ2-1 TRBD2 TRBV10-2 CASNGGSRDEQFF TGCGCCAGCAACGGCGGGAGTAGGGATGAGCAGTTCTTC
- TRBJ2-7 - TRBV11-3 CASSLFDEQYF TGTGCCAGCAGCTTGTTCGACGAGCAGTACTTC
- TRBJ1-4 TRBD1 TRBV24-1 CATSDRDRTNEKLFF TGTGCCACCAGTGATAGGGACAGAACTAATGAAAAACTGTTTTTT
once TRBJ1-1 TRBD1 TRBV7-2 CASSTYTGATEAFF TGTGCCAGCAGCACCTATACAGGGGCCACTGAAGCTTTCTTT
- TRBJ1-3 TRBD1 TRBV30 CAWAQGLSGNTIYF TGTGCCTGGGCACAGGGGCTCTCTGGAAACACCATATATTTT
- TRBJ2-1 TRBD2 TRBV7-3 CASSLTEASGTYNEQFF TGTGCCAGCAGCTTAACGGAGGCTAGCGGAACTTACAATGAGCAGTTCTTC